These T cell receptor beta chains were read from a single sample in a study of beta chain features in type 1 diabetes. Generated by immunoSEQ multiplex PCR, the TCRdb table keeps only in-frame clones and is missing some. The table records about 140,000 clones, roughly an eighth of them present only once. The sample comprised central memory CD4+ T cells from blood. The origin of the receptors is a young man with type 1 diabetes. The CDR3 runs from the conserved cysteine through the conserved F or W. The D gene is left open where the match is weak. Size is omitted from some rows. Given values are once, few, many or a class for expanded clones.

V gene: TRBV5-1; D gene: .; J gene: TRBJ1-4; clone size: .; CDR3 protein: CASSLTGQTTNEKLFF; CDR3 DNA: TGCGCCAGCAGCCTCACTGGACAGACAACTAATGAAAAACTGTTTTTT
V gene: TRBV4-2; D gene: .; J gene: TRBJ1-2; clone size: .; CDR3 protein: CASSQDARESLNYGYTF; CDR3 DNA: TGTGCCAGCAGCCAAGATGCCAGGGAAAGCCTGAACTATGGCTACACCTTC
V gene: TRBV5-6; D gene: TRBD2; J gene: TRBJ2-3; clone size: few; CDR3 protein: CASSFLAGDTDTQYF; CDR3 DNA: TGTGCCAGCAGCTTTTTAGCGGGGGACACAGATACGCAGTATTTT
V gene: TRBV9; D gene: TRBD1; J gene: TRBJ1-2; clone size: many; CDR3 protein: CASSPSPGTGDGGYTF; CDR3 DNA: TGTGCCAGCAGCCCTAGTCCCGGGACAGGGGACGGCGGCTACACCTTC
V gene: TRBV28; D gene: .; J gene: TRBJ1-5; clone size: few; CDR3 protein: CASIIGSQGDQPQHF; CDR3 DNA: TGTGCCAGCATCATAGGCTCCCAGGGAGATCAGCCCCAGCATTTT
V gene: TRBV5-6; D gene: .; J gene: TRBJ1-2; clone size: .; CDR3 protein: CASSFGRSNYGYTF; CDR3 DNA: TGTGCCAGCAGCTTCGGACGGAGTAACTATGGCTACACCTTC
V gene: TRBV9; D gene: .; J gene: TRBJ1-4; clone size: .; CDR3 protein: CASSVDRDNEKLFF; CDR3 DNA: TGTGCCAGCAGCGTAGACAGGGACAATGAAAAACTGTTTTTT
V gene: TRBV10-2; D gene: TRBD1; J gene: TRBJ2-7; clone size: few; CDR3 protein: CASRGTGTYEQYF; CDR3 DNA: TGCGCCAGCAGGGGGACAGGGACCTACGAGCAGTACTTC
V gene: TRBV7-2; D gene: .; J gene: TRBJ1-1; clone size: .; CDR3 protein: CASSLIVQEGAFF; CDR3 DNA: TGTGCCAGCAGCCTCATCGTACAGGAGGGAGCTTTCTTT
V gene: TRBV18; D gene: .; J gene: TRBJ2-5; clone size: .; CDR3 protein: CASSLVRGQETQYF; CDR3 DNA: TGTGCCAGCTCACTGGTCCGGGGACAAGAGACCCAGTACTTC
V gene: TRBV6-6; D gene: .; J gene: TRBJ1-1; clone size: .; CDR3 protein: CASYRVNTEAFF; CDR3 DNA: TGTGCCAGTTACAGGGTGAACACTGAAGCTTTCTTT
V gene: TRBV5-4; D gene: .; J gene: TRBJ2-3; clone size: .; CDR3 protein: CASSPPGGLRDTQYF; CDR3 DNA: TGTGCCAGCAGCCCCCCGGGGGGCCTGAGGGATACGCAGTATTTT
V gene: TRBV28; D gene: .; J gene: TRBJ2-1; clone size: few; CDR3 protein: CASGLQKPYNEQFF; CDR3 DNA: TGTGCCAGCGGACTCCAGAAACCCTACAATGAGCAGTTCTTC
V gene: TRBV12-2; D gene: .; J gene: TRBJ2-1; clone size: .; CDR3 protein: CARGHEQFF; CDR3 DNA: TGTGCGAGGGGGCATGAGCAGTTCTTC
V gene: TRBV5-1; D gene: .; J gene: TRBJ2-1; clone size: .; CDR3 protein: CASSPGSSYNEQFF; CDR3 DNA: TGCGCCAGCAGTCCAGGGAGCTCCTACAATGAGCAGTTCTTC
V gene: TRBV9; D gene: TRBD2; J gene: TRBJ2-7; clone size: few; CDR3 protein: CASSVGLAGVEQYF; CDR3 DNA: TGTGCCAGCAGCGTCGGACTAGCGGGGGTTGAGCAGTACTTC
V gene: TRBV2; D gene: .; J gene: TRBJ2-4; clone size: few; CDR3 protein: CASSEYQAVAKNIQYF; CDR3 DNA: TGTGCCAGCAGTGAATACCAGGCGGTAGCCAAAAACATTCAGTACTTC
V gene: TRBV6-6; D gene: TRBD1; J gene: TRBJ2-5; clone size: once; CDR3 protein: CASSSDRVETQYF; CDR3 DNA: TGTGCCAGCAGTTCCGACAGGGTGGAGACCCAGTACTTC
V gene: TRBV30; D gene: .; J gene: TRBJ1-1; clone size: few; CDR3 protein: CAWSAGGGYTEAFF; CDR3 DNA: TGTGCCTGGAGTGCCGGAGGCGGGTACACTGAAGCTTTCTTT
V gene: TRBV28; D gene: .; J gene: TRBJ2-1; clone size: many; CDR3 protein: CASRTVQGYNEQFF; CDR3 DNA: TGTGCCAGCAGGACCGTCCAGGGATACAATGAGCAGTTCTTC
V gene: TRBV6-1; D gene: .; J gene: TRBJ2-3; clone size: few; CDR3 protein: CATLTGGGTDTQYF; CDR3 DNA: TGTGCCACCTTGACAGGAGGGGGCACAGATACGCAGTATTTT
V gene: TRBV6-5; D gene: .; J gene: TRBJ1-2; clone size: .; CDR3 protein: CASSYADTSYGYTF; CDR3 DNA: TGTGCCAGCAGTTACGCCGACACGTCCTATGGCTACACCTTC
V gene: TRBV7-2; D gene: TRBD1; J gene: TRBJ2-7; clone size: few; CDR3 protein: CASSFTTGDYEQYF; CDR3 DNA: TGTGCCAGCAGCTTTACCACAGGGGACTACGAGCAGTACTTC
V gene: TRBV6-1; D gene: TRBD2; J gene: TRBJ2-3; clone size: .; CDR3 protein: CASSARLAGGTDTQYF; CDR3 DNA: TGTGCCAGCAGTGCTAGACTAGCGGGGGGCACAGATACGCAGTATTTT
V gene: TRBV5-4; D gene: TRBD1; J gene: TRBJ2-7; clone size: .; CDR3 protein: CASSRDRQLYEQYF; CDR3 DNA: TGTGCCAGCAGCAGGGACAGGCAACTCTACGAGCAGTACTTC
V gene: TRBV5-1; D gene: .; J gene: TRBJ2-5; clone size: .; CDR3 protein: CASSLESGKETQYF; CDR3 DNA: TGCGCCAGCAGCTTGGAGTCGGGGAAAGAGACCCAGTACTTC
V gene: TRBV7-9; D gene: TRBD1; J gene: TRBJ1-4; clone size: few; CDR3 protein: CATPAPGTENEKLFF; CDR3 DNA: TGTGCCACCCCAGCTCCCGGGACAGAGAATGAAAAACTGTTTTTT
V gene: TRBV19; D gene: TRBD1; J gene: TRBJ2-7; clone size: few; CDR3 protein: CASSSAGTGSDRQYF; CDR3 DNA: TGTGCCAGTAGTTCAGCCGGGACAGGTAGTGATCGGCAGTACTTC
V gene: TRBV7-8; D gene: TRBD2; J gene: TRBJ2-3; clone size: many; CDR3 protein: CASSRRSGTSGGAGTDTQYF; CDR3 DNA: TGTGCCAGCAGCCGCCGGTCCGGGACTAGCGGGGGGGCCGGCACAGATACGCAGTATTTT
V gene: TRBV5-1; D gene: .; J gene: TRBJ2-3; clone size: few; CDR3 protein: CASSSTMSTDTQYF; CDR3 DNA: TGCGCCAGCAGCTCTACTATGAGCACAGATACGCAGTATTTT
V gene: TRBV5-8; D gene: TRBD2; J gene: TRBJ2-3; clone size: .; CDR3 protein: CASSAGSGGYTDTQYF; CDR3 DNA: TGTGCCAGCAGCGCAGGTAGCGGGGGGTACACAGATACGCAGTATTTT
V gene: TRBV7-2; D gene: .; J gene: TRBJ2-5; clone size: .; CDR3 protein: CASSLATAAETQYF; CDR3 DNA: TGTGCCAGCAGCTTAGCTACCGCGGCGGAGACCCAGTACTTC
V gene: TRBV15; D gene: TRBD1; J gene: TRBJ2-2; clone size: .; CDR3 protein: CATSRRDRGNTGELFF; CDR3 DNA: TGTGCCACCAGCAGAAGGGACAGGGGGAACACCGGGGAGCTGTTTTTT
V gene: TRBV4-1; D gene: TRBD1; J gene: TRBJ1-2; clone size: .; CDR3 protein: CASSQTGGYGYTF; CDR3 DNA: TGCGCCAGCAGCCAGACAGGGGGCTATGGCTACACCTTC
V gene: TRBV25-1; D gene: .; J gene: TRBJ2-7; clone size: .; CDR3 protein: CAAARTTYEQYF; CDR3 DNA: TGTGCCGCGGCCCGGACGACCTACGAGCAGTACTTC
V gene: TRBV10-3; D gene: .; J gene: TRBJ2-1; clone size: few; CDR3 protein: CAIRGDPDNEQFF; CDR3 DNA: TGTGCCATCAGGGGGGACCCGGACAATGAGCAGTTCTTC
V gene: TRBV29-1; D gene: .; J gene: TRBJ1-2; clone size: few; CDR3 protein: CSAPAGGLFYGYTF; CDR3 DNA: TGCAGCGCACCCGCGGGAGGGCTGTTCTATGGCTACACCTTC
V gene: TRBV30; D gene: TRBD1; J gene: TRBJ1-1; clone size: .; CDR3 protein: CAWRRPGQINTEAFF; CDR3 DNA: TGTGCCTGGAGGCGACCGGGACAGATAAACACTGAAGCTTTCTTT
V gene: TRBV6-1; D gene: TRBD1; J gene: TRBJ2-3; clone size: .; CDR3 protein: CASSEAFAGTGNTDTQYF; CDR3 DNA: TGTGCCAGCAGTGAAGCATTCGCAGGGACAGGGAACACAGATACGCAGTATTTT
V gene: TRBV4-1; D gene: TRBD2; J gene: TRBJ2-7; clone size: .; CDR3 protein: CASSQDEAGGYEQYF; CDR3 DNA: TGCGCCAGCAGCCAAGATGAAGCGGGGGGATACGAGCAGTACTTC
V gene: TRBV28; D gene: TRBD1; J gene: TRBJ2-5; clone size: .; CDR3 protein: CASSPAPGQGGQETQYF; CDR3 DNA: TGTGCCAGCAGCCCGGCCCCGGGACAGGGAGGGCAAGAGACCCAGTACTTC